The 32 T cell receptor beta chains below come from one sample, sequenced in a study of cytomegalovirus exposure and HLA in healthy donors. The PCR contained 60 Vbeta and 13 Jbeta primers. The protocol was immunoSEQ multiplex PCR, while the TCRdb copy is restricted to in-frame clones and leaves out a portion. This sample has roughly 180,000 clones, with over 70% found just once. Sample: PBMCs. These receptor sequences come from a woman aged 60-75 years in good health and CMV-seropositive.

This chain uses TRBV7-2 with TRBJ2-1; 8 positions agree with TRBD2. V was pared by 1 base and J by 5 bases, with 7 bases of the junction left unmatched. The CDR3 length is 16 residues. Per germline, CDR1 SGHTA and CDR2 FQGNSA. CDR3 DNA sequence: TGTGCCAGCAGCTTAGATGTCGAGCGGGGGAACAATGAGCAGTTCTTC. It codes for CASSLDVERGNNEQFF.

The chain's CDR3 is CAISEGRYGYTF. The CDR3 DNA is TGTGCCATCTCGGAGGGGCGCTATGGCTACACCTTC. This chain uses TRBV28 with TRBJ1-2; tentatively, D is TRBD1 (5 bases). The CDR3 is made up of 12 amino acids. Germline V gene lookup returns CDR1 MDHEN and CDR2 SYDVKM. The V gene lost 10 bases and the J gene lost 4 bases, with 13 bases spanning the gap.

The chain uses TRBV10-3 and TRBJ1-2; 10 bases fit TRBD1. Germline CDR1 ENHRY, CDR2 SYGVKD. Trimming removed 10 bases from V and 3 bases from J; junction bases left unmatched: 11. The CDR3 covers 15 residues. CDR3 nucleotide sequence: TGTGCCACCACCTCTCCGACAGGGGGCGACTATGGCTACACCTTC. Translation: CATTSPTGGDYGYTF.

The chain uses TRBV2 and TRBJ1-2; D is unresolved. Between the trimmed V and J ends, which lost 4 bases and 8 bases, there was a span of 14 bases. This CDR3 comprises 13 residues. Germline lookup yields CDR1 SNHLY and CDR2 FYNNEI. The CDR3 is CASSVGGPSGYTF. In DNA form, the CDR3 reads TGTGCCAGCAGTGTAGGAGGGCCTAGCGGCTACACCTTC.

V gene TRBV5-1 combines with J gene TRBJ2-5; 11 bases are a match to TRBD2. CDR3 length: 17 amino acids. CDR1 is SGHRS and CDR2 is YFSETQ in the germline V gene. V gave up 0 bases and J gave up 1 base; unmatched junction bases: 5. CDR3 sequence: CASSLVGTSGTQETQYF. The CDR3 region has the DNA TGCGCCAGCAGCTTGGTCGGGACTAGCGGTACCCAAGAGACCCAGTACTTC.

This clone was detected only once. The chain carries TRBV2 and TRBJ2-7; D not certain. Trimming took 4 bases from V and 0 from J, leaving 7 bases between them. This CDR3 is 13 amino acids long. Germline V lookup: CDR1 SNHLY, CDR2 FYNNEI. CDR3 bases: TGTGCCAGCAGTGTAAGCGACTCCTACGAGCAGTACTTC. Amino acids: CASSVSDSYEQYF.

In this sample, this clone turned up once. The CDR3, as DNA: TGTGCCAGCAGCTTAACGACAGGGCGCTCTAGGGAGCAGTACTTC. Translated: CASSLTTGRSREQYF. This chain connects TRBV7-9 to TRBJ2-7; 7 bases fit TRBD1. The trim removed 2 bases at V and 7 bases at J, leaving 11 bases unmatched. Germline V gene data show CDR1 as SEHNR and CDR2 as FQNEAQ (reference sequence). This CDR3 is 15 amino acids long. The whole variable domain, remainder taken from reference TRBV7-9 and TRBJ2-7, is DTGVSQNPRHKITKRGQNVTFRCDPISEHNRLYWYRQTLGQGPEFLTYFQNEAQLEKSRLLSDRFSAERPKGSFSTLEIQRTEQGDSAMYLCASSLTTGRSREQYFGPGTRLTVT.

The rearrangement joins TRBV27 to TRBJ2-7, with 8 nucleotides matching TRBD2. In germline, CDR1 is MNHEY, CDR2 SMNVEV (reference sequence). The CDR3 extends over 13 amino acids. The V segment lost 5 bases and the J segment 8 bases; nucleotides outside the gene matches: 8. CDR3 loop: CASSLREGRQQYF. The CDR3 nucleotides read TGTGCCAGCAGTCTACGGGAGGGCCGTCAGCAGTACTTC.

The CDR3 region is CASRPRQGSSYEQYF. The CDR3 DNA follows: TGTGCCAGCCGGCCCCGACAGGGGAGCTCCTACGAGCAGTACTTC. The genes are TRBV27 and TRBJ2-7, with 8 bases that match TRBD1. The germline V gene encodes CDR1 MNHEY and CDR2 SMNVEV (reference sequence). CDR3 length equals 15 residues. The trim removed 8 bases at V and 0 bases at J, leaving 9 bases unmatched.

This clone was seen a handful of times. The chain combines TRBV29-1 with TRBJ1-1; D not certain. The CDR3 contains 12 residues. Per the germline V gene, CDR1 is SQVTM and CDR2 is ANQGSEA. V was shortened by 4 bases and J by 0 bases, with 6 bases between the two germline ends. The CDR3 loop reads CSVGRMNTEAFF. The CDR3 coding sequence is TGCAGCGTTGGGCGGATGAACACTGAAGCTTTCTTT.

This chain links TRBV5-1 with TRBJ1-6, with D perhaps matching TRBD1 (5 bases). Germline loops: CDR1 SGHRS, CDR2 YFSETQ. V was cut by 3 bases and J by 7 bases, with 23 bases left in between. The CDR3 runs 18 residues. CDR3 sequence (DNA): TGCGCCAGCAGCTCAAGCCTGGACGGGGGTGGCGCAAATTCACCCCTCCACTTT. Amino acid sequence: CASSSSLDGGGANSPLHF.

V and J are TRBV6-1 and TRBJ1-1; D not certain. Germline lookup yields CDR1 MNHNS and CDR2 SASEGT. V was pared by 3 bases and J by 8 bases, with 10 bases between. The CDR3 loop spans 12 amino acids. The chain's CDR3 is CASSDPLREAFF. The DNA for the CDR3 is TGTGCCAGCAGTGACCCTCTACGGGAAGCTTTCTTT.

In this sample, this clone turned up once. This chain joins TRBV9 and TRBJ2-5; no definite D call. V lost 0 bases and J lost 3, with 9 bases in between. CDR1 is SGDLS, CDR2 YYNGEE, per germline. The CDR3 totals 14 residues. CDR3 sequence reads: CASSVEPREETQYF. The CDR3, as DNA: TGTGCCAGCAGCGTAGAGCCCCGGGAAGAGACCCAGTACTTC.

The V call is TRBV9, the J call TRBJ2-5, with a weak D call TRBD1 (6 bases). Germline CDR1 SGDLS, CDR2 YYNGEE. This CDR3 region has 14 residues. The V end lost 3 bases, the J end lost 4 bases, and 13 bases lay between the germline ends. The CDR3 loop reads CASSGGQARETQYF. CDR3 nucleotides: TGTGCCAGCAGCGGGGGACAAGCACGAGAGACCCAGTACTTC.

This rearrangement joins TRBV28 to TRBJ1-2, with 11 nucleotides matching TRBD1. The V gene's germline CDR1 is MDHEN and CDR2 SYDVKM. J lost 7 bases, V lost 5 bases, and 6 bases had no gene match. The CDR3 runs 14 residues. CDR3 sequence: CASSPGQGAAGYTF. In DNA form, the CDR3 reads TGTGCCAGCAGTCCTGGACAGGGGGCCGCTGGCTACACCTTC.

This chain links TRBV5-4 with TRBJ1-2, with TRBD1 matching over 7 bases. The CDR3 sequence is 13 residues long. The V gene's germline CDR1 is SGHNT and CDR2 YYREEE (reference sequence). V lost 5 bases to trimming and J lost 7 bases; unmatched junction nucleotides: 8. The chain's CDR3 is CASRTGTDSGYTF. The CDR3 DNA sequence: TGTGCCAGCAGGACCGGGACAGACTCTGGCTACACCTTC.

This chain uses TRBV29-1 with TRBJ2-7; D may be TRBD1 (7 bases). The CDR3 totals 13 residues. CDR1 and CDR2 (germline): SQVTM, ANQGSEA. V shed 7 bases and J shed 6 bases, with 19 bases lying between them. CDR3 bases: TGCAGCGCCGCCGGGCAGGGGGACTCCGAGCAGTACTTC. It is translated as CSAAGQGDSEQYF.

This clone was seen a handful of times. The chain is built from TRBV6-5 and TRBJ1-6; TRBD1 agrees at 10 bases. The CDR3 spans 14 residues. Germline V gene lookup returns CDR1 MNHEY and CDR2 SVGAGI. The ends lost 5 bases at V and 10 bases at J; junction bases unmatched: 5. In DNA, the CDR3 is TGTGCCAGCAGTCGGGACAGGGGACGCTCACCCCTCCACTTT. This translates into CASSRDRGRSPLHF.

The CDR3 loop reads CASSMRGHADTQYF. DNA of the CDR3: TGTGCCAGTAGTATGCGCGGCCACGCAGATACGCAGTATTTT. This chain joins TRBV19 and TRBJ2-3; D gene ambiguous. CDR3 length equals 14 residues. V was trimmed by 3 bases and J by 4 bases, leaving 11 bases between them. Germline CDR1 and CDR2: LNHDA and SQIVND (reference sequence).

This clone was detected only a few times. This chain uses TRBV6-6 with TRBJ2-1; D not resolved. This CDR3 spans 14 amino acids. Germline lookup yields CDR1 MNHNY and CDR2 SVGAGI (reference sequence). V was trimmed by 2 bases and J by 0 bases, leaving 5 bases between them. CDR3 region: CASSYHPSYNEQFF. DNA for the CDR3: TGTGCCAGCAGTTACCATCCCTCCTACAATGAGCAGTTCTTC.

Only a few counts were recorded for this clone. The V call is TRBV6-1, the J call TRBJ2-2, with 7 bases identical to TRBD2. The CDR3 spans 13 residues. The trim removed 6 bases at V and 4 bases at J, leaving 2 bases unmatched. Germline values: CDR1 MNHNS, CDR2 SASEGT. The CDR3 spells CASSWGGTGELFF. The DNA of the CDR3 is TGTGCCAGCAGCTGGGGGGGCACCGGGGAGCTGTTTTTT.

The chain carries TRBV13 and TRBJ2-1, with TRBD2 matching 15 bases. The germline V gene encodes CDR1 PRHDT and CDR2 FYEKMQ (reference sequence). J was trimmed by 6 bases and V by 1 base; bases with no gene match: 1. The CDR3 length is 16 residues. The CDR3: CASSLEGLAGGNEQFF. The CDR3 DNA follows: TGTGCCAGCAGCTTAGAGGGACTAGCGGGGGGCAATGAGCAGTTCTTC.

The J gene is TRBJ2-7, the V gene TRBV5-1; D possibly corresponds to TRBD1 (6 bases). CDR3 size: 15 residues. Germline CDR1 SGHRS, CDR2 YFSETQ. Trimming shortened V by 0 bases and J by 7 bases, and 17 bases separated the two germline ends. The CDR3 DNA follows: TGCGCCAGCAGCTTGGAAGCGGCACCCAGGGGTGAGCAGTACTTC. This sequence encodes CASSLEAAPRGEQYF.

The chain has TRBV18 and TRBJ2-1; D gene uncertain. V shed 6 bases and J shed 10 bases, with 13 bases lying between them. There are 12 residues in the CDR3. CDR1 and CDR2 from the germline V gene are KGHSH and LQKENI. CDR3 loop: CASSQESREQFF. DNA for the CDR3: TGTGCCAGCTCCCAGGAAAGCAGGGAGCAGTTCTTC.

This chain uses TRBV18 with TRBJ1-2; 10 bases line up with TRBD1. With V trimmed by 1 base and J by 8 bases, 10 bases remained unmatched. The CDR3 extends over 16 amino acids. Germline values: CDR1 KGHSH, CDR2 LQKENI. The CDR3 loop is CASSPRSGQGESGYTF. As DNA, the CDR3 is TGTGCCAGCTCACCACGTTCTGGACAGGGGGAGAGCGGCTACACCTTC.

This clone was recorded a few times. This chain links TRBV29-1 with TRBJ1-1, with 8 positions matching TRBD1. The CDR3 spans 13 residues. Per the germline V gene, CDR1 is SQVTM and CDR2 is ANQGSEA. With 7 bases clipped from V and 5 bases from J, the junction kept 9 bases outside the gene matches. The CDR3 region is CSAGGLGGTEAFF. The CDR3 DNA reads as TGCAGCGCAGGGGGCCTTGGGGGGACTGAAGCTTTCTTT.

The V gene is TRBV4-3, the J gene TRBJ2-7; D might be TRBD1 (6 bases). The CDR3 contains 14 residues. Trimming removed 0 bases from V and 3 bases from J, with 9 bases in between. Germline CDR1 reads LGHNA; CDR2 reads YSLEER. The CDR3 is CASSQDPGDYEQYF. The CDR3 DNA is TGCGCCAGCAGCCAAGACCCAGGGGACTACGAGCAGTACTTC.

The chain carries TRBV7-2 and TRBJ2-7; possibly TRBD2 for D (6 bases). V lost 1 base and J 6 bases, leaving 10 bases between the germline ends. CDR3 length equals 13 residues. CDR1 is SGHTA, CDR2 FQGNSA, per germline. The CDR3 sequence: CASSLGLATEQYF. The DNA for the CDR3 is TGTGCCAGCAGCTTAGGGCTAGCGACCGAGCAGTACTTC.

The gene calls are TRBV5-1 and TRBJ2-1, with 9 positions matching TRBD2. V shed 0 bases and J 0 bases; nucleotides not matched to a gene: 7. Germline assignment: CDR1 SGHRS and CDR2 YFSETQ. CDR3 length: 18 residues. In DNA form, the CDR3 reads TGCGCCAGCAGCTTGGGGCTAGCGGGGACCCCCTCCTACAATGAGCAGTTCTTC. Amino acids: CASSLGLAGTPSYNEQFF. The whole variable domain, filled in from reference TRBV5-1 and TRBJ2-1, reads KAGVTQTPRYLIKTRGQQVTLSCSPISGHRSVSWYQQTPGQGLQFLFEYFSETQRNKGNFPGRFSGRQFSNSRSEMNVSTLELGDSALYLCASSLGLAGTPSYNEQFFGPGTRLTVL.

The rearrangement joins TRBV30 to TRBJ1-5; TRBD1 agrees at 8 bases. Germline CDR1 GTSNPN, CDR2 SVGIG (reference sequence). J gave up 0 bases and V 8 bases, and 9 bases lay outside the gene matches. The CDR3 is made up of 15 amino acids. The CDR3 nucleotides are TGTGCCCGGAAGTTGACAGGGGATAGCAATCAGCCCCAGCATTTT. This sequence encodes CARKLTGDSNQPQHF.

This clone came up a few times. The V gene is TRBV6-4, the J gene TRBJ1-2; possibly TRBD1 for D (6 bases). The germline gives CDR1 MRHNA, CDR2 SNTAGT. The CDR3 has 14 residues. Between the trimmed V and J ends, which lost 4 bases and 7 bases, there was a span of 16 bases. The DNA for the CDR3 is TGTGCCAGCAGTGCGACGGGGGGCGCGGTTGGCTACACCTTC. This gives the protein CASSATGGAVGYTF.

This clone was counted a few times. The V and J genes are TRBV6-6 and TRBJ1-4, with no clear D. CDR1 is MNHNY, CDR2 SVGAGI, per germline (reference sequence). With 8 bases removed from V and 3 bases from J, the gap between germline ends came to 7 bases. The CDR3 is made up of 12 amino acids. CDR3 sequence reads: CASGPSNEKLFF. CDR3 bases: TGTGCCAGCGGGCCCTCTAATGAAAAACTGTTTTTT.